Sequencing of this T cell receptor (beta chain) was carried out in a study of regulatory T cells in long-lasting Graves disease. Study-level results: Those with persistent disease had in common more public clonotypes (about 2,500) than new patients (966).

This clonotype came up many times. Its specificity is not known. CDR1 and CDR2 (germline): SGHAT, FQDESV (reference sequence). The V gene lost 1 base and the J gene lost 8 bases, with 11 bases spanning the gap. The CDR3 spans 13 residues. iRepertoire HTBI primers and Arm-PCR of CDR3 regions built TCR beta libraries. Via MiXCR, TCRdb re-called the multiplex PCR reads, giving one row per CDR3 protein. The data contain around 240,000 distinct CDR3 sequences, around a sixth of them seen just once; the ten biggest clones take up 14%. The time point is: newly diagnosed GD, antithyroid drugs for less than 3 months. The TCR library was made from RNA that had been extracted from PBMCs in TRIzol. It was American Thyroid Association guidelines that determined Graves' disease diagnosis. The sample was also linked to a second study, of T cells in Graves' hyperthyroidism and ophthalmopathy. That paper states: Carried out on the TCR CDR3, a first-round RT-PCR used the HTBI primer set.

J is TRBJ1-2 and V is TRBV11-1; D is perhaps TRBD1 (6 bases). The clonotype comes from a woman in her 30s with Graves disease. The specimen was peripheral blood mononuclear cells (PBMCs), collected at new diagnosis, from a patient treated with antithyroid drugs. Here the CDR3 DNA reads TGTGCCAGCAGCTTAGTCGGGGGCCGAGGCTACACCTTC. This codes for CASSLVGGRGYTF.